This entry is about one T cell receptor (beta chain). Its antigen remains unidentified. The V end was cut by 1 base, the J end by 6 bases, with 15 bases between. The V gene's germline CDR1 is MDHEN and CDR2 SYDVKM. The CDR3 is 15 residues long. The data were obtained in a study of T cell responses to AZD1222 COVID-19 vaccine. Clones were read by immunoSEQ multiplex PCR, and TCRdb kept only the in-frame ones, dropping some. The table includes some 80,000 clones, around 89% detected once. Overall study findings and caveats: Most donors were white British and more were female, and clonal diversity was possibly underestimated. It was only after the peak T cell response that any repertoires were sampled. Receipt of two AZD1222 doses was followed by a rise in Spike-specific TCR breadth and depth.

The source was peripheral blood, collected 28 days after the second dose of the MenACWY control vaccine. The J gene is TRBJ1-1, the V gene TRBV28, with D perhaps matching TRBD1 (5 bases). The sequence derives from an adult who received the MenACWY meningococcal vaccine as a control. CDR3 in amino acids: CASSLLGVRVAEAFF. The CDR3 DNA follows: TGTGCCAGCAGTTTATTAGGGGTTCGGGTCGCTGAAGCTTTCTTT.